Listed below are T cell receptor beta chains from one sample, sequenced in a study of Graves' ophthalmopathy and Graves' hyperthyroidism. One entry per CDR3 protein results from TCRdb running MiXCR on the multiplex PCR reads. The sample shows 740,000 or so distinct CDR3 sequences, around 40% of them seen only once. The sample taken for sequencing was peripheral blood. The receptors were sampled from an adult man with Graves' ophthalmopathy. CDR3s include the opening cysteine and the closing phenylalanine or tryptophan. A D gene is named only where the DNA matches it firmly. Only part of the rows carry a size: once, few, many, or a class if the clone is expanded.

V	length	size	D	J	DNA	CDR3
TRBV7-9	17	-	TRBD1	TRBJ2-2	TGTGCCAGCAGCCAACATAGGACAGGGTCGAACACCGGGGAGCTGTTTTTT	CASSQHRTGSNTGELFF
TRBV10-3	12	-	-	TRBJ2-7	TGTGCCATCAGTCCCAGCTCCTACGAGCAGTACTTC	CAISPSSYEQYF
TRBV7-3	16	few	TRBD2	TRBJ2-5	TGTGCCAGCAGTGGACTAGCGGGAGCCCTCCAAGAGACCCAGTACTTC	CASSGLAGALQETQYF
TRBV29-1	12	-	TRBD1	TRBJ2-7	TGCAGCGTTGACAGGGGGACCTACGAGCAGTACTTC	CSVDRGTYEQYF
TRBV5-1	13	-	-	TRBJ1-2	TGCGCCAGCAGCTTGGGGGAACACTATGGCTACACCTTC	CASSLGEHYGYTF
TRBV20-1	13	few	-	TRBJ1-4	TGCAGTGCTAGACGGAACTCTAATGAAAAACTGTTTTTT	CSARRNSNEKLFF
TRBV7-9	15	-	-	TRBJ1-2	TGTGCCAGCAGCTTAGAACCGGGGGTAGGATATGGCTACACCTTC	CASSLEPGVGYGYTF
TRBV10-3	13	-	-	TRBJ2-5	TGTGCCATCAAAGCGGCGACAGAAGAGACCCAGTACTTC	CAIKAATEETQYF
TRBV19	14	many	TRBD1	TRBJ2-5	TGTGCCAGTAGTTCGGGACAGGTGGGAGAGACCCAGTACTTC	CASSSGQVGETQYF
TRBV29-1	14	many	-	TRBJ1-2	TGCAGCGTCCCCACCTTACAGGGAATTAGGGGCTACACCTTC	CSVPTLQGIRGYTF
TRBV2	15	few	-	TRBJ2-5	TGTGCCAGCAGTCTTGACACAAGCACCCGGGAGACCCAGTACTTC	CASSLDTSTRETQYF
TRBV25-1	20	-	-	TRBJ2-6	TGTGCCAGCAGTTCAAGGTACCACAGGGCCCCCCGCTCTGGGGCCAACGTCCTGACTTTC	CASSSRYHRAPRSGANVLTF
TRBV7-2	15	-	-	TRBJ2-7	TGTGCCAGCAGCTTAGTGGGAGTAACGACCTACGGGCAGTACTTC	CASSLVGVTTYGQYF
TRBV2	16	-	-	TRBJ2-7	TGTGCCAGCAGTGACCGAGGACAAAACTATGGCTACGAGCAGTACTTC	CASSDRGQNYGYEQYF
TRBV6-4	14	-	-	TRBJ2-7	TGTGCCAGCAGTATGGGTAGGGGCAGAAGGGAGCAGTACTTC	CASSMGRGRREQYF
TRBV25-1	13	few	-	TRBJ2-2	TGTGCCAGCAGCCAAACAGGCACCGGGGAGCTGTTTTTT	CASSQTGTGELFF
TRBV11-2	16	few	-	TRBJ1-1	TGTGCCAGCAGCTTTGGGACGACGGGAATGAACACTGAAGCTTTCTTT	CASSFGTTGMNTEAFF
TRBV7-9	16	few	-	TRBJ2-7	TGTGCCAGCAGTTCCTTCAACGACAGACACTCCTACGAGCAGTACTTC	CASSSFNDRHSYEQYF
TRBV11-2	15	many	-	TRBJ1-2	TGTGCCAGCAGCTTAGGCCTGGACAGCAACTATGGCTACACCTTC	CASSLGLDSNYGYTF
TRBV25-1	14	-	TRBD1	TRBJ2-2	TGTGCCAGCCAAGACAGGGTGAGCACCGGGGAGCTGTTTTTT	CASQDRVSTGELFF
TRBV11-2	17	-	-	TRBJ1-4	TGTGCCAGCAGCTTAGGCATCTGGGGGGCAACTAATGAAAAACTGTTTTTT	CASSLGIWGATNEKLFF
TRBV25-1	16	-	TRBD1	TRBJ1-5	TGTGCCAGCAGTGCGCCCGGGACAGGGGTCAATCAGCCCCAGCATTTT	CASSAPGTGVNQPQHF
TRBV11-2	13	few	TRBD1	TRBJ2-5	TGTGCCAGCATCTCAGGGGGCGGTGAGACCCAGTACTTC	CASISGGGETQYF
TRBV2	11	-	TRBD2	TRBJ2-5	TGTGCCAGCAGCGGGGGGGGAGCTCAGTACTTC	CASSGGGAQYF
TRBV5-6	12	many	-	TRBJ1-5	TGTGCCAGCAGCTTGTGGGACCAGCCCCAGCATTTT	CASSLWDQPQHF
TRBV29-1	15	-	-	TRBJ1-3	TGCAGCGCCCGAGCCGGGTCAAGCTCTGGAAACACCATATATTTT	CSARAGSSSGNTIYF
TRBV10-3	11	-	TRBD1	TRBJ1-2	TGTGCCACCTGGGACAGGGGCGCTTACACCTTC	CATWDRGAYTF
TRBV7-8	13	many	-	TRBJ1-1	TGTGCCAGCAGCGAACTGGGAGGGACTGAAGCTTTCTTT	CASSELGGTEAFF
TRBV7-2	14	many	-	TRBJ2-7	TGTGCCAGCAGCTTGGACAGCCGCTCCTACGAGCAGTACTTC	CASSLDSRSYEQYF
TRBV7-9	15	-	TRBD1	TRBJ2-2	TGTGCCAGCAGCGTTACGGGACAGGGATCCGGGGAGCTGTTTTTT	CASSVTGQGSGELFF
TRBV2	16	-	-	TRBJ2-6	TGTGCCAGCATTCGGGACACTAGCTCTGGGGCCAACGTCCTGACTTTC	CASIRDTSSGANVLTF
TRBV4-3	15	-	-	TRBJ2-6	TGCGCCAGCAGCCAAGACTGGGCCGGGGCCAACGTCCTGACTTTC	CASSQDWAGANVLTF
TRBV11-1	16	-	TRBD2	TRBJ2-5	TGTGCCAGCAGCCCCCTAGCGGGGGAATACCAAGAGACCCAGTACTTC	CASSPLAGEYQETQYF
TRBV24-1	13	many	-	TRBJ2-2	TGTGCCACCAGTGGCAAGAACACCGGGGAGCTGTTTTTT	CATSGKNTGELFF
TRBV7-8	16	few	-	TRBJ1-5	TGTGCCAGCAGCCGGGGGACGGCTTATAGCAATCAGCCCCAGCATTTT	CASSRGTAYSNQPQHF
TRBV11-2	16	-	-	TRBJ2-6	TGTGCCTGGAGTTTGCAGGGTCCCACTGGGGCCAACGTCCTGACTTTC	CAWSLQGPTGANVLTF
TRBV7-1	16	once	-	TRBJ2-5	TGTGCCAGCAGCCCAGCGCAAGAAGGGTCCCAAGAGACCCAGTACTTC	CASSPAQEGSQETQYF